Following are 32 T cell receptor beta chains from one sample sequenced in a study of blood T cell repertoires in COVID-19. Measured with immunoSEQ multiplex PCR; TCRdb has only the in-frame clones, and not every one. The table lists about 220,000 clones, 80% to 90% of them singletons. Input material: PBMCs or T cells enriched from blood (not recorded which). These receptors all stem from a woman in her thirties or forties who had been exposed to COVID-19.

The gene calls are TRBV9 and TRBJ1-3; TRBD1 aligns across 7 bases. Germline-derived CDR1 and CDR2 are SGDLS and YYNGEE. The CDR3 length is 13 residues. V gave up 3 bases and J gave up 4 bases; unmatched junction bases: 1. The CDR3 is CASSGGQGNTIYF. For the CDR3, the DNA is TGTGCCAGCAGCGGGGGACAGGGAAACACCATATATTTT.

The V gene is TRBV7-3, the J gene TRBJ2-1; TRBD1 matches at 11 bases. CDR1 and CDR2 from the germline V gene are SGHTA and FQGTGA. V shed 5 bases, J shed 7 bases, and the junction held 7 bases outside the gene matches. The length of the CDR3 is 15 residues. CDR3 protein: CASSLGTGGENEQFF. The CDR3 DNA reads TGTGCCAGCAGCCTTGGGACAGGGGGTGAGAATGAGCAGTTCTTC.

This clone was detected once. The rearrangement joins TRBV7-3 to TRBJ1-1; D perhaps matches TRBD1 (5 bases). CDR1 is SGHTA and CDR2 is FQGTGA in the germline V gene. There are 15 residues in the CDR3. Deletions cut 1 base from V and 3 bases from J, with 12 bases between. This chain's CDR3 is CASSLIGAGDTEAFF. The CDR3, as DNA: TGTGCCAGCAGCTTAATAGGGGCGGGGGACACTGAAGCTTTCTTT.

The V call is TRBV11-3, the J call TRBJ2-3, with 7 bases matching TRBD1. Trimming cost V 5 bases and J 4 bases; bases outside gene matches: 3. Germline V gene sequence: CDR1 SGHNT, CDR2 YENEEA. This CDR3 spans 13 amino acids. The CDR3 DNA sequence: TGTGCCAGCAGCGAAGGGACAGCAGATACGCAGTATTTT. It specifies CASSEGTADTQYF.

This CDR3 is CASSQGGGTYEQYF. CDR3 sequence (DNA): TGTGCCAGCAGCCAAGGAGGGGGTACCTACGAGCAGTACTTC. V is TRBV3-1 (or the pseudogene TRBV3-2) and J is TRBJ2-7, with a possible D match to TRBD1 (6 bases). The V end lost 1 base, the J end lost 2 bases, and 9 bases lay between the germline ends. Germline V gives CDR1 LGHDT, CDR2 YNNKEL (reference sequence). This CDR3 has 14 amino acids.

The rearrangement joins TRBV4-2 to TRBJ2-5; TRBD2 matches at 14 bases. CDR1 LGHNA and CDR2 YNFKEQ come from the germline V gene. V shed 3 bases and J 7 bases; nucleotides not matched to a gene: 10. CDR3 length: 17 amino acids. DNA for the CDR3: TGTGCCAGCAGCCACGCCGGACTAGCGGGGGGTGTGGGGACCCAGTACTTC. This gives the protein CASSHAGLAGGVGTQYF.

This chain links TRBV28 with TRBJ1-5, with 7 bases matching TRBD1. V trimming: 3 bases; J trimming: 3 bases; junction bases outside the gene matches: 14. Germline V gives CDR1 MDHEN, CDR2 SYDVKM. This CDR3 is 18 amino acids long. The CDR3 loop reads CASSFPLRTGRANQPQHF. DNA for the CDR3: TGTGCCAGCAGTTTCCCGCTTCGGACAGGTCGGGCCAATCAGCCCCAGCATTTT.

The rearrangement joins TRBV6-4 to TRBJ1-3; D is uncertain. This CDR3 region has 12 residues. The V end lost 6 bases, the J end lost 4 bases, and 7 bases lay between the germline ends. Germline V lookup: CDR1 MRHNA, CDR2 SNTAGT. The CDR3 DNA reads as TGTGCCAGCAGGGGCGTAGGAAACACCATATATTTT. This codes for CASRGVGNTIYF.

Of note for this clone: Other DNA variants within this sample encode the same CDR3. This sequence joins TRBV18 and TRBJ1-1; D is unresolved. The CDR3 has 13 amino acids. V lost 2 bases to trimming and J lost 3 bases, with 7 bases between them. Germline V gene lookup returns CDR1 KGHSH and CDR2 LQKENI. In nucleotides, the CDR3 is TGTGCCAGCTCACCAAACAGAGACACTGAAGCTTTCTTT. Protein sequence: CASSPNRDTEAFF.

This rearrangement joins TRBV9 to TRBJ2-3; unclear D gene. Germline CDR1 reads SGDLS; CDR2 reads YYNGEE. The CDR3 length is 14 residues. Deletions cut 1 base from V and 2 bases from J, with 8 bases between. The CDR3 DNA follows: TGTGCCAGCAGCGTAAGGCAGGACACAGATACGCAGTATTTT. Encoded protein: CASSVRQDTDTQYF.

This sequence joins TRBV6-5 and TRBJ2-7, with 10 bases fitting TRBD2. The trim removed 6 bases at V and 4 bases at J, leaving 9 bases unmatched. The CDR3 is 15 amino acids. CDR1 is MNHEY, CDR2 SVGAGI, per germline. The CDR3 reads CASSAMSGGVYEQYF. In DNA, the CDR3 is TGTGCCAGCAGCGCGATGAGCGGGGGGGTTTACGAGCAGTACTTC.

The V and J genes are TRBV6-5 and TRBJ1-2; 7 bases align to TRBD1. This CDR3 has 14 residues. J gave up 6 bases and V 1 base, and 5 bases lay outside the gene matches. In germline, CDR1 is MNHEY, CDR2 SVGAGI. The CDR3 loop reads CASSYLGTVDGYTF. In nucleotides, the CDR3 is TGTGCCAGCAGTTACTTAGGGACAGTGGATGGCTACACCTTC.

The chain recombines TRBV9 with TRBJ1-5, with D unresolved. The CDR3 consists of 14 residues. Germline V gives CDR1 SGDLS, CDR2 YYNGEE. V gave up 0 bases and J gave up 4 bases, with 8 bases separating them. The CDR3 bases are TGTGCCAGCAGCGTAGGGCAGACAAATCAGCCCCAGCATTTT. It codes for CASSVGQTNQPQHF.

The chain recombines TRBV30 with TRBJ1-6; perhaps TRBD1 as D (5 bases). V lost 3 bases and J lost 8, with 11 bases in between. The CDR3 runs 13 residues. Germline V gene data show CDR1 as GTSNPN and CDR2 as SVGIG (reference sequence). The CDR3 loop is CAWRDSTDSPLHF. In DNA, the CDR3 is TGTGCCTGGAGAGACAGCACGGATTCACCCCTCCACTTT.

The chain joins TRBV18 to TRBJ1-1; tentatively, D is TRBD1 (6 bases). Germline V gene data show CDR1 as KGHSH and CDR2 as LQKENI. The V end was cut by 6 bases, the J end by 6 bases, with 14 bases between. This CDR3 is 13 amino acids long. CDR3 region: CASSRGEGAEAFF. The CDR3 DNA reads TGTGCCAGCTCCCGCGGGGAGGGGGCTGAAGCTTTCTTT.

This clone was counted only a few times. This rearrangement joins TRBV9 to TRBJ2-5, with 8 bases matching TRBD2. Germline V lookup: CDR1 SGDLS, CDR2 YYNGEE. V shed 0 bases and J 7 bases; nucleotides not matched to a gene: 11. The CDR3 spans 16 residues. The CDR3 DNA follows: TGTGCCAGCAGCGTAGGGTCTAGCGGGCCTCCGGGGACCCAGTACTTC. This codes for CASSVGSSGPPGTQYF. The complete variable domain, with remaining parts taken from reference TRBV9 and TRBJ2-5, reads DSGVTQTPKHLITATGQRVTLRCSPRSGDLSVYWYQQSLDQGLQFLIQYYNGEERAKGNILERFSAQQFPDLHSELNLSSLELGDSALYFCASSVGSSGPPGTQYFGPGTRLLVL.

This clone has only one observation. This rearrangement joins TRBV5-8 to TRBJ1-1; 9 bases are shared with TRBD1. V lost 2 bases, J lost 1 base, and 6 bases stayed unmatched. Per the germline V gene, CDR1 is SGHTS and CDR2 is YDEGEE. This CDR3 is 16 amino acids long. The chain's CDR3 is CASSFYPGQGNTEAFF. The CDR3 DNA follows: TGTGCCAGCAGCTTCTACCCGGGACAGGGGAACACTGAAGCTTTCTTT.

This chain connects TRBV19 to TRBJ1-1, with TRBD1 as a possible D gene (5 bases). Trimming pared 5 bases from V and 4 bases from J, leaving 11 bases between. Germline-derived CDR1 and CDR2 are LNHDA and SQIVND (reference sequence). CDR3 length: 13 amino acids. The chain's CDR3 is CASSVQVSTEAFF. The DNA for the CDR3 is TGTGCCAGTAGTGTACAGGTTTCCACTGAAGCTTTCTTT.

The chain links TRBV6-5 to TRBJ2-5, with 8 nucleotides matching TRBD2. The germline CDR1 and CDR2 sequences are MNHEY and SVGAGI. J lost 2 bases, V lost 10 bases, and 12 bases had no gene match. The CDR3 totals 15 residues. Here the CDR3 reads CATRGGGPLQETQYF. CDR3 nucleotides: TGTGCCACAAGAGGCGGGGGGCCCCTGCAAGAGACCCAGTACTTC.

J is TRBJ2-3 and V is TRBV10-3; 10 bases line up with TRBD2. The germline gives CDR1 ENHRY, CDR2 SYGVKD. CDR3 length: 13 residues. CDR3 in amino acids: CGASGGSTDTQYF. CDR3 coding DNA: TGTGGGGCTAGCGGGGGTAGCACAGATACGCAGTATTTT.

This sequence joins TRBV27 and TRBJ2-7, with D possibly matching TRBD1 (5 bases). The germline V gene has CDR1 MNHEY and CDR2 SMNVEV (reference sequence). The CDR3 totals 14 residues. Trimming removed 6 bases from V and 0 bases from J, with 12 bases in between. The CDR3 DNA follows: TGTGCCAGCAGCGGAAACAGGAACTCCTACGAGCAGTACTTC. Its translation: CASSGNRNSYEQYF.

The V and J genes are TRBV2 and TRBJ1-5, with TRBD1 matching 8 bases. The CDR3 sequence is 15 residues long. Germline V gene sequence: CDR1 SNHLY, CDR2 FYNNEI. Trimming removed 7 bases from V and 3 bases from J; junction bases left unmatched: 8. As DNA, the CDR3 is TGTGCCAGCACTCAGGGGCAGGGGGCCAATCAGCCCCAGCATTTT. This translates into CASTQGQGANQPQHF. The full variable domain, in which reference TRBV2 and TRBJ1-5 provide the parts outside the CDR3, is EPEVTQTPSHQVTQMGQEVILRCVPISNHLYFYWYRQILGQKVEFLVSFYNNEISEKSEIFDDQFSVERPDGSNFTLKIRSTKLEDSAMYFCASTQGQGANQPQHFGDGTRLSIL.

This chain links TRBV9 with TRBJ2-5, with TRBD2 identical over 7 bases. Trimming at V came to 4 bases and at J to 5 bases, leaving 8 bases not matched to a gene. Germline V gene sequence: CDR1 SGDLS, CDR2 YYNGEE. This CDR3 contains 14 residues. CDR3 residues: CASSPGRAGETQYF. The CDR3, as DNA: TGTGCCAGCAGCCCTGGGAGGGCTGGGGAGACCCAGTACTTC.

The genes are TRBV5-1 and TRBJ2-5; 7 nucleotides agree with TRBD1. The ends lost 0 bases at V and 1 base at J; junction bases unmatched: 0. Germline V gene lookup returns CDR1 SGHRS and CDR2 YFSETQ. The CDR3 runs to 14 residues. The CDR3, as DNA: TGCGCCAGCAGCTTGGGGGACAGCCAAGAGACCCAGTACTTC. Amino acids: CASSLGDSQETQYF.

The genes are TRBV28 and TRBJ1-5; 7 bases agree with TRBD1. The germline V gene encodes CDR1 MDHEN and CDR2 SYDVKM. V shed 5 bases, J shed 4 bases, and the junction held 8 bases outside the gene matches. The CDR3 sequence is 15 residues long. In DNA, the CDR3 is TGTGCCAGCAGTCCCGTATCGACAGGGAATCAGCCCCAGCATTTT. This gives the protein CASSPVSTGNQPQHF.

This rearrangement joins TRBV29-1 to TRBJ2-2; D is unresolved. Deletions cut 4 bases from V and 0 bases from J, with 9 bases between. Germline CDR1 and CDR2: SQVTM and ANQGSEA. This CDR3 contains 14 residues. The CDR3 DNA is TGCAGCGTTGCCCGGGTTCCGAACACCGGGGAGCTGTTTTTT. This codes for CSVARVPNTGELFF.

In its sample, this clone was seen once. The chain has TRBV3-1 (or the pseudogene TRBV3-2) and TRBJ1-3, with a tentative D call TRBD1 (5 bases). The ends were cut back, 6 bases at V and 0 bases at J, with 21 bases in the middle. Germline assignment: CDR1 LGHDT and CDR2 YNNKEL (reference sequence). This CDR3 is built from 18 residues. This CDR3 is CASRKTYDSQVSGNTIYF. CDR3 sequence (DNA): TGTGCCAGCAGGAAAACCTACGACAGCCAGGTCTCTGGAAACACCATATATTTT.

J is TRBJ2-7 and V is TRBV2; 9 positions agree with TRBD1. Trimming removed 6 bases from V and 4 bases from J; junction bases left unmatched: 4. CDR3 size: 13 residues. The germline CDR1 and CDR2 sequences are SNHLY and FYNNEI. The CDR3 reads CASRRQGVYEQYF. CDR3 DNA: TGTGCCAGCAGAAGACAGGGGGTTTACGAGCAGTACTTC.

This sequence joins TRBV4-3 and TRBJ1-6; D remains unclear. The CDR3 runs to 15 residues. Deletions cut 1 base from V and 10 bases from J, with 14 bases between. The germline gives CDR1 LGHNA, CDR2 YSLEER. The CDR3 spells CASSQVSGVASPLHF. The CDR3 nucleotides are TGCGCCAGCAGCCAAGTCTCAGGTGTTGCGTCACCCCTCCACTTT.

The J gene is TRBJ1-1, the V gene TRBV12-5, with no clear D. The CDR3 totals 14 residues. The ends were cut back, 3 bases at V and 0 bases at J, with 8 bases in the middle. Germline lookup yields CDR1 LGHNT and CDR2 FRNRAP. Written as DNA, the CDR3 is TGTGCTAGTGGTTTTGTGGGCCTGAACACTGAAGCTTTCTTT. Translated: CASGFVGLNTEAFF.

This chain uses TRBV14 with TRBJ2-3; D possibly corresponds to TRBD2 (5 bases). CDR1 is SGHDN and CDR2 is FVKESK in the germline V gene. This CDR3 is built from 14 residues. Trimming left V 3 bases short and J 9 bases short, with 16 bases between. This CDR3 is CASSQVTGSQTQYF. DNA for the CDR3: TGTGCCAGCAGCCAGGTGACGGGATCTCAGACGCAGTATTTT.

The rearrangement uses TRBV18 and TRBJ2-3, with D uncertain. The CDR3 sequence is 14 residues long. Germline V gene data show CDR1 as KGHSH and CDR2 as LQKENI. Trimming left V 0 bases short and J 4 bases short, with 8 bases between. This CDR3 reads CASSPPSPADTQYF. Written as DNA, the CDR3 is TGTGCCAGCTCACCACCTTCTCCGGCAGATACGCAGTATTTT.